Sequencing of this TCR beta chain was carried out in a study of identical twins. With respect to this clonotype: Its antigen remains unidentified.

TCRdb re-called the 5' RACE reads through MiXCR, storing one row per CDR3 protein. The sample shows over 550,000 distinct CDR3 sequences, about 7% of them seen only once. Broader study findings: Out-of-frame alpha sequences common to twins were enriched for low generation probability. Conclusions were based on cross-sectional statistical analysis, without following the same donors. Fewer insertions characterized abundant cord blood beta clonotypes, whereas memory repertoires showed none.

The CDR3 has 17 amino acids. Germline trimming cut 3 bases from V and 5 bases from J; bases unmatched to any gene: 9. The germline CDR1 and CDR2 sequences are MDHEN and SYDVKM. These data are also associated with another study on yellow fever vaccine responses in identical twins.

The receptor comes from a woman between 18 and 30 years old in good health. The sample was PBMCs. The gene calls are TRBV28 and TRBJ2-7; the match to TRBD2 covers 14 bases. CDR3 loop: CASSFPRLAGGLHEQYF. CDR3 nucleotides: TGTGCCAGCAGTTTCCCCCGACTAGCGGGAGGGCTCCACGAGCAGTACTTC.